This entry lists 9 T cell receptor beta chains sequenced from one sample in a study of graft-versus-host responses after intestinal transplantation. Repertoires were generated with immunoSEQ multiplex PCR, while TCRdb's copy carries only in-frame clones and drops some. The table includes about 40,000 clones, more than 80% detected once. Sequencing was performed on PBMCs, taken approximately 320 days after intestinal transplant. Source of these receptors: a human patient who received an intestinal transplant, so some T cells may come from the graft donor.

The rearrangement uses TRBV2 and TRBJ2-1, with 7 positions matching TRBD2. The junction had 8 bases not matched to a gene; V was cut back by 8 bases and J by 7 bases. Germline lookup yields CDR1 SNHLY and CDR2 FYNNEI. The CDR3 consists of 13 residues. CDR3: CASLGGGDNEQFF. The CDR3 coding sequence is TGTGCCAGCCTTGGCGGGGGAGATAATGAGCAGTTCTTC.

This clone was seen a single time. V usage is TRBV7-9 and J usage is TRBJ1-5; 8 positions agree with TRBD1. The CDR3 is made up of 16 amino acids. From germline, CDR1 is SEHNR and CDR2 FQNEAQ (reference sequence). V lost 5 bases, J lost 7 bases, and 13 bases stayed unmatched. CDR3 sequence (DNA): TGTGCCAGCAGCGCAAGTGGGACAGGCCCCGGGCAGCCCCAGCATTTT. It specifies CASSASGTGPGQPQHF. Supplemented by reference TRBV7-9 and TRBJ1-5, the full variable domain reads DTGVSQNPRHKITKRGQNVTFRCDPISEHNRLYWYRQTLGQGPEFLTYFQNEAQLEKSRLLSDRFSAERPKGSFSTLEIQRTEQGDSAMYLCASSASGTGPGQPQHFGDGTRLSIL.

This CDR3 reads CASTSGLGLFF. DNA for the CDR3: TGTGCCAGCACCTCGGGACTAGGACTGTTCTTC. The chain links TRBV5-4 to TRBJ2-1; 8 bases fit TRBD2. From germline, CDR1 is SGHNT and CDR2 YYREEE (reference sequence). This CDR3 is 11 amino acids long. Trimming removed 6 bases from V and 15 bases from J; junction bases left unmatched: 8.

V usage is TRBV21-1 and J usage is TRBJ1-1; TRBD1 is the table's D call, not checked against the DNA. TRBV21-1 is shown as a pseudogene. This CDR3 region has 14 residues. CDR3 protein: CAASVRDTNTEAFF. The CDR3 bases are TGTGCCGCCTCCGTTCGGGACACAAACACTGAAGCTTTCTTT.

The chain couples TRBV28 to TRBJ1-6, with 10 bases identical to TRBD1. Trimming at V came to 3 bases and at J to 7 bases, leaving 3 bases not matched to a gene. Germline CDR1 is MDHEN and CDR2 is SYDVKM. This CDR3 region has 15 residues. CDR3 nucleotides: TGTGCCAGCAGTTTCCGGACAGGGGGGAATTCACCCCTCCACTTT. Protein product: CASSFRTGGNSPLHF.

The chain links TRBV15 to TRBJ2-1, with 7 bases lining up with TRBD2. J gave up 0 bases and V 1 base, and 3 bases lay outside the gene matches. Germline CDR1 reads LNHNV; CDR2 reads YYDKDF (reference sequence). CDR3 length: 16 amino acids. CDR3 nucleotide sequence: TGTGCCACCAGCAGAGTACGCGGGAGCTCCTACAATGAGCAGTTCTTC. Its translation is CATSRVRGSSYNEQFF. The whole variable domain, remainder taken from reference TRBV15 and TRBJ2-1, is DAMVIQNPRYQVTQFGKPVTLSCSQTLNHNVMYWYQQKSSQAPKLLFHYYDKDFNNEADTPDNFQSRRPNTSFCFLDIRSPGLGDTAMYLCATSRVRGSSYNEQFFGPGTRLTVL.

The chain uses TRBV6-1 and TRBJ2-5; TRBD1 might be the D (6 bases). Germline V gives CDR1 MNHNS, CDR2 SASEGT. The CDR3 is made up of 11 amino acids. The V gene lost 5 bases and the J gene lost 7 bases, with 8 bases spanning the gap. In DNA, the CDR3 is TGTGCCAGCAGTCAGGGGAGGACCCAGTACTTC. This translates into CASSQGRTQYF.

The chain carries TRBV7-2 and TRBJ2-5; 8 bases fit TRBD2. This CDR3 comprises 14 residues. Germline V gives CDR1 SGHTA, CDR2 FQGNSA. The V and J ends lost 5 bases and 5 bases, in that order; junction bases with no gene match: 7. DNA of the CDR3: TGTGCCAGCAGCGGACGGGGGGGCCCTGAGACCCAGTACTTC. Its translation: CASSGRGGPETQYF.

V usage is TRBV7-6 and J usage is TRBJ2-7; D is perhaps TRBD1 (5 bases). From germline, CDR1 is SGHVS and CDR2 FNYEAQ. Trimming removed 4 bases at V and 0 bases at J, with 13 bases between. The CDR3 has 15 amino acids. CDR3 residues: CASSSETAISYEQYF. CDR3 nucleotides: TGTGCCAGCAGCTCCGAGACAGCTATCTCCTACGAGCAGTACTTC. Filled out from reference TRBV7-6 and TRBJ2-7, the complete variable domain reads GAGVSQSPRYKVTKRGQDVALRCDPISGHVSLYWYRQALGQGPEFLTYFNYEAQQDKSGLPNDRFSAERPEGSISTLTIQRTEQRDSAMYRCASSSETAISYEQYFGPGTRLTVT.